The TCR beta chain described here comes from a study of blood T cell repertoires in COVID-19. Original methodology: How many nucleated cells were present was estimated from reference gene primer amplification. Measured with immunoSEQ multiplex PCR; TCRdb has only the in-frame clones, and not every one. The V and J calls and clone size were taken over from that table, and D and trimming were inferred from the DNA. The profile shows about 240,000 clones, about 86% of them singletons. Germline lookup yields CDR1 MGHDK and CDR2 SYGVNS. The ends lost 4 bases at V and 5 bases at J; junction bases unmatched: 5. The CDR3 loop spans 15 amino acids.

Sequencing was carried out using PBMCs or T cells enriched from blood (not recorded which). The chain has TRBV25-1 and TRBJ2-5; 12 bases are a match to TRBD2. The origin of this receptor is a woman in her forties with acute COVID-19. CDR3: CASSVLAGGVETQYF. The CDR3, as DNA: TGTGCCAGCAGTGTACTAGCGGGAGGTGTTGAGACCCAGTACTTC.